This paragraph reports one TCR beta chain. Its target is not known. V gave up 3 bases and J gave up 13 bases, with 16 bases separating them. The CDR3 spans 13 residues. The data are from a study of post-analysis software for immune sequencing data. Study-level information: Recorded subtypes: relapsing-remitting, secondary progressive, progressive-relapsing; some patients unannotated. Broader study findings: F measure showed strong co-clustering of same-batch samples. Controls had lower frequencies than patients of a handful of TRBV segments, which included TRBV5-6, TRBV5-1 and TRBV20-1. Among multiple sclerosis patients, normalized Chao1 diversity was significantly below that of controls.

TCR beta libraries were prepared from cDNA with unique molecular identifiers. TCRdb reanalysed the PCR reads using MiXCR and keeps one entry per CDR3 protein. The repertoire holds about 820,000 distinct CDR3 sequences, with roughly 50% as singletons. The sequenced material came from blood. This chain uses TRBV12-3 or TRBV12-4 with TRBJ2-1; D may be TRBD1 (6 bases). The TCR comes from a girl under 18 with multiple sclerosis. The CDR3 reads CASSFRSGETQFF. The DNA of the CDR3 is TGTGCCAGCAGTTTCAGGTCAGGGGAGACCCAGTTCTTC.